The T cell receptor beta chain described here comes from a study of spatial heterogeneity in lung cancer. The wider study: Alpha-chain sequences were detected in numbers that were consistently lower than beta-chain sequences. Within raw reads, each unique TCR and UMI combination appeared on average more than ten times.

The V gene lost 1 base and the J gene lost 11 bases, with 9 bases spanning the gap. The germline gives CDR1 MNHEY, CDR2 SMNVEV (reference sequence). This CDR3 contains 13 residues. TCR cDNA molecules were tagged individually, and each one carried a unique molecular identifier. One entry per CDR3 protein results from TCRdb running MiXCR on the 5' RACE reads. The sample records 9,500 to 15,000 distinct CDR3 sequences, 6.2% being singletons. Time point specified: sample taken at primary tumor resection. Tumor, nontumor lung or frozen PBMC supplied whole RNA, sequenced without sorting. Samples were obtained from about 75 donors, all untreated early-stage non-small cell lung cancer patients. This clonotype was counted many times.

The chain uses TRBV27 and TRBJ1-6; the D is unclear. This clonotype was obtained from a male donor with early-stage non-small cell lung cancer. The material sequenced was normal lung tissue next to the tumor, taken at surgery. The CDR3 nucleotides are TGTGCCAGCAGTTTATATCCCGAGCCACCCCTCCACTTT. This encodes CASSLYPEPPLHF.